The T cell receptor (beta chain) described here comes from a study of shared clonotypes between healthy human individuals. Whole-study context: CD4 naive cells filled three plates per donor, CD4 memory three, CD8 naive two and CD8 memory one.

Sequencing was performed with immunoSEQ multiplex PCR; in TCRdb, only in-frame clones are kept and a portion is missing. The table includes roughly 2.2 million clones, around 93% detected once. In regard to this clone: Its target is not known.

Study-wide points: Investigators collected only blood, and repertoires in tissues likely differ.

CDR1 and CDR2 from the germline V gene are SEHNR and FQNEAQ (reference sequence). The CDR3 extends over 11 amino acids. V dropped 5 bases and J dropped 2 bases, with 4 bases sitting between them. This chain uses TRBV7-9 with TRBJ2-7; no clear D gene. Specimen: naive CD4+ T cells from PBMCs. Subset reported: CD45RA+ positively selected. This receptor was taken from a man younger than 30 in good health. Some clones in this sample may be carry-over from other donors' samples. The CDR3 spells CASSTAYEQYF. CDR3 nucleotides: TGTGCCAGCAGCACCGCCTACGAGCAGTACTTC.